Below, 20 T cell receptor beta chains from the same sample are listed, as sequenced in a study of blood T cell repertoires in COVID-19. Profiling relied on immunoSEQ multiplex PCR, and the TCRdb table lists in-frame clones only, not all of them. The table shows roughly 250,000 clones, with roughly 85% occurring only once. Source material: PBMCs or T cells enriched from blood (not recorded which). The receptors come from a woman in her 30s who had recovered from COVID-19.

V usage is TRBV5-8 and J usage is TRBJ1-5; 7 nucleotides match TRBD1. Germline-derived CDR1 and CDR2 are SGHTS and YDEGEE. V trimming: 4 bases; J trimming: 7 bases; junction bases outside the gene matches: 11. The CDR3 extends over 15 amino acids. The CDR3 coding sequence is TGTGCCAGCAGCCGGGGGACAGAGACACGACAGCCCCAGCATTTT. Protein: CASSRGTETRQPQHF.

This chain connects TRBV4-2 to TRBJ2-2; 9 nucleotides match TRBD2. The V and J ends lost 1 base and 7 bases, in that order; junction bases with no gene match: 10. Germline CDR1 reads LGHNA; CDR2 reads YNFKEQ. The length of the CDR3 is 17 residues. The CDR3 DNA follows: TGTGCCAGCAGCCAAGTACTAGCGGGCCAAGAGGTCGGGGAGCTGTTTTTT. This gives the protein CASSQVLAGQEVGELFF.

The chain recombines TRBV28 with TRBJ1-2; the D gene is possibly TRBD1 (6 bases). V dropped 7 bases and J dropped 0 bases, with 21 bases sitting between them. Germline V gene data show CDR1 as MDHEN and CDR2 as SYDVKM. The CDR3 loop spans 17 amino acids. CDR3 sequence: CASNRGARDSPNYGYTF. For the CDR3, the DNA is TGTGCCAGCAACCGGGGGGCGAGAGACAGCCCTAACTATGGCTACACCTTC.

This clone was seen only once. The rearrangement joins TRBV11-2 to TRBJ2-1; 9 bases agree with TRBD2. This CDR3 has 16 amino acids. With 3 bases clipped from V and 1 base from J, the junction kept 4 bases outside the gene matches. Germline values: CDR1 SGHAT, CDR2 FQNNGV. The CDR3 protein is CASSFNSGRSYNEQFF. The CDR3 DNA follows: TGTGCCAGCAGCTTCAATAGCGGGAGATCCTACAATGAGCAGTTCTTC.

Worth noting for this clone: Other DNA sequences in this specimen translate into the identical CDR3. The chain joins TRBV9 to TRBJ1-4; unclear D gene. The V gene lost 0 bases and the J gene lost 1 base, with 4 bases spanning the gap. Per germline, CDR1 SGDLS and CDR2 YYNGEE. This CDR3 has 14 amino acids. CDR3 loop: CASSVAGTNEKLFF. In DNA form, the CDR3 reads TGTGCCAGCAGCGTAGCAGGAACTAATGAAAAACTGTTTTTT.

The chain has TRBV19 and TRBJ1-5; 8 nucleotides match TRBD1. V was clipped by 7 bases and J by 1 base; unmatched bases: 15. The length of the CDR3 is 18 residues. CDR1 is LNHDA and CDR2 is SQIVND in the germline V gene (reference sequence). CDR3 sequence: CASTGPRQGRFSNQPQHF. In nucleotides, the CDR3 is TGTGCCAGTACCGGCCCAAGACAGGGGCGGTTCAGCAATCAGCCCCAGCATTTT.

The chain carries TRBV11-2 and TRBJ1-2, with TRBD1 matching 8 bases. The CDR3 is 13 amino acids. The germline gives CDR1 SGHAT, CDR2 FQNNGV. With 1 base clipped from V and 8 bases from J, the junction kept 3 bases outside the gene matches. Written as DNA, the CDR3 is TGTGCCAGCAGCTTAGTGTCAGGGGGCGGCTACACCTTC. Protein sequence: CASSLVSGGGYTF.

CDR3 region: CASSRGQGRDEQFF. CDR3 sequence (DNA): TGTGCCAGCAGCCGCGGACAGGGGCGCGATGAGCAGTTCTTC. V is TRBV9 and J is TRBJ2-1; TRBD1 matches at 9 bases. The V gene's germline CDR1 is SGDLS and CDR2 YYNGEE. The J segment lost 8 bases and the V segment lost 4 bases, leaving 7 bases of the junction unmatched. The CDR3 is made up of 14 amino acids.

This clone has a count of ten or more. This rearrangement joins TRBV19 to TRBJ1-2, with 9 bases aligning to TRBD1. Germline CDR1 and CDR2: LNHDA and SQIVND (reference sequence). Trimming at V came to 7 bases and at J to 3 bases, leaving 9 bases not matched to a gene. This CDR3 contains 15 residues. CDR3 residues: CASTRNGQGYYGYTF. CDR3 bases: TGTGCCAGTACCCGTAACGGACAGGGGTACTATGGCTACACCTTC.

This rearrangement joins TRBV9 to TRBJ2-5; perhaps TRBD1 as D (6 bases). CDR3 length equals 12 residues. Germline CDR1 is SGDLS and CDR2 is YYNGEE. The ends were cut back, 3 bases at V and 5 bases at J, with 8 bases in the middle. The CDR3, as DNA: TGTGCCAGCAGCGCGCAGGGGGAGACCCAGTACTTC. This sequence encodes CASSAQGETQYF. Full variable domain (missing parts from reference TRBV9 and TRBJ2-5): DSGVTQTPKHLITATGQRVTLRCSPRSGDLSVYWYQQSLDQGLQFLIQYYNGEERAKGNILERFSAQQFPDLHSELNLSSLELGDSALYFCASSAQGETQYFGPGTRLLVL.

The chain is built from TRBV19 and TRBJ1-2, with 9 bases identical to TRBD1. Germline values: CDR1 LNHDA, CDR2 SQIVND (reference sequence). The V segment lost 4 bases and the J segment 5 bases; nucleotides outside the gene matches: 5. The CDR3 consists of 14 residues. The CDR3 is CASSTRDRVYGYTF. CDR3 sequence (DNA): TGTGCCAGTAGTACGCGGGACAGGGTTTATGGCTACACCTTC.

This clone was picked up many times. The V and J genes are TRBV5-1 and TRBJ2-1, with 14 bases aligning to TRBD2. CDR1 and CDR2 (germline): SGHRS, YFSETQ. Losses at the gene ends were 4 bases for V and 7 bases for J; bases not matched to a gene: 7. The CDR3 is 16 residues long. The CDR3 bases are TGCGCCAGCAGCACAGGACTAGCGGGGGGAAGTAATGAGCAGTTCTTC. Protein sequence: CASSTGLAGGSNEQFF.

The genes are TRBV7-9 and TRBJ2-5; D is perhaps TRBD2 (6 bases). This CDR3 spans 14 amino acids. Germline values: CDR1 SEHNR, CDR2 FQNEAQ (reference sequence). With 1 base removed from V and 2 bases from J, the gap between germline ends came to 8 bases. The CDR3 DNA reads TGTGCCAGCAGCTTAGTTCGGGAGCAAGAGACCCAGTACTTC. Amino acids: CASSLVREQETQYF.

CDR3 DNA sequence: TGTGCCAGCAGTGACGGACTAGCGGGAGGCGACGAGCAGTACTTC. This sequence encodes CASSDGLAGGDEQYF. The chain combines TRBV28 with TRBJ2-7; 14 bases are shared with TRBD2. The CDR3 sequence is 15 residues long. V dropped 5 bases and J dropped 5; count of bases not matched to a gene: 5. Germline loops: CDR1 MDHEN, CDR2 SYDVKM.

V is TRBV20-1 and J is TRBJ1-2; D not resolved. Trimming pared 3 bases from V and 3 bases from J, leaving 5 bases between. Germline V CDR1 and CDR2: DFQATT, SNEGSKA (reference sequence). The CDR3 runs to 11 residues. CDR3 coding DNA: TGCAGTGCTAGTAGCGACTATGGCTACACCTTC. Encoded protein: CSASSDYGYTF.

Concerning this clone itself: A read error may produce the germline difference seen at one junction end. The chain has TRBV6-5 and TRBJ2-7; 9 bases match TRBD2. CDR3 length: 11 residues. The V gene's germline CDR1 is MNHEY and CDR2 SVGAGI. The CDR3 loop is CASGGASGGLF. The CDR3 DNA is TGTGCCAGCGGGGGAGCGAGCGGGGGGCTCTTC.

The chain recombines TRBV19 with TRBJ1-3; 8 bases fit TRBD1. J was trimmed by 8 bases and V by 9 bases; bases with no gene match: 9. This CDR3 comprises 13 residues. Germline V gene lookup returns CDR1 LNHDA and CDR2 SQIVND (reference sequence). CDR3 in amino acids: CASDDRGRDTIYF. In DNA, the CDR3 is TGTGCCAGCGACGACAGGGGACGGGACACCATATATTTT.

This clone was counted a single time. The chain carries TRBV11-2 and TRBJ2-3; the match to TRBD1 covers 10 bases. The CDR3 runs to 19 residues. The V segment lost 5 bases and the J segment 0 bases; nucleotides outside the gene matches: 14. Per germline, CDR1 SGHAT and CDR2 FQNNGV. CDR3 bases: TGTGCCAGCAGCCGATTGACAGGGGGCAAAACATATAGCACAGATACGCAGTATTTT. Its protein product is CASSRLTGGKTYSTDTQYF. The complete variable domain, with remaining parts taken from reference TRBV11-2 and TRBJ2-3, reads EAGVAQSPRYKIIEKRQSVAFWCNPISGHATLYWYQQILGQGPKLLIQFQNNGVVDDSQLPKDRFSAERLKGVDSTLKIQPAKLEDSAVYLCASSRLTGGKTYSTDTQYFGPGTRLTVL.

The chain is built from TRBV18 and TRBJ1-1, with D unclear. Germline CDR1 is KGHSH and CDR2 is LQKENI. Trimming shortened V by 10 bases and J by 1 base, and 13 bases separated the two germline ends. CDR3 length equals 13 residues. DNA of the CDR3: TGTGCCACCCGACGACGGGAGAACACTGAAGCTTTCTTT. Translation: CATRRRENTEAFF.

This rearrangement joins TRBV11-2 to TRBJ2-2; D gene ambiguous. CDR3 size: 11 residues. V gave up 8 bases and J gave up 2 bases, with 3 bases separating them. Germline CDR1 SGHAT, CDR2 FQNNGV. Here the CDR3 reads CASSNTGELFF. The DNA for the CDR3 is TGTGCCAGCTCAAACACCGGGGAGCTGTTTTTT.